This record looks at one T cell receptor (beta chain) sequence and its context. Authors' methods: Amplification with reference gene primers provided the estimates of nucleated cell counts. Libraries were prepared by immunoSEQ multiplex PCR; TCRdb keeps only in-frame clonotypes and omits some of them. V, J and clone size derive from that table, while D and trimming were established from the DNA sequence. The sample has about 67,000 clones, around 86% seen once; the top ten hold approximately 5%. This specimen belongs to a study of blood T cell repertoires in COVID-19. Turning to the study itself: Sources were T cells, B-cell-depleted T cells, or PBMCs; the material itself was cDNA or gDNA.

V trimming: 5 bases; J trimming: 8 bases; junction bases outside the gene matches: 11. CDR3 size: 15 residues. In germline, CDR1 is PRHDT, CDR2 FYEKMQ (reference sequence). Material for sequencing was peripheral blood. The TCR was taken from a man aged 50 to 59 with active COVID-19. This chain links TRBV13 with TRBJ2-1; 8 bases fit TRBD2. The CDR3 DNA is TGTGCCAGCAGCCCAAGGGGGACTAGGGGCTATGAGCAGTTCTTC. Translation: CASSPRGTRGYEQFF.